The rows below give T cell receptor beta chains drawn from one sample of a study of OX40 agonist ivuxolimab in advanced cancers. Using immunoSEQ multiplex PCR, the repertoire was profiled, and TCRdb retains in-frame clones only, with some absent. Here the sample spans 82,000 or so clones, 80% to 95% being singletons. The sequencing here drew on CD4+ or CD8+ T cells sorted from blood, taken in a trial of the OX40 agonist ivuxolimab. The receptor source for this set is an adult with an advanced solid tumor such as melanoma, head and neck, liver or kidney cancer. Each CDR3 is given with its conserved first and last residue. The D gene is left open where the match is weak. Expanded clones get a size class; other rows say once, few or many, or leave the size out.

cdr3_nt cdr3_aa clone_size j_call d_call cdr3_length v_call
TGTGCCAGCAGCCAATATGAAAAACTGTTTTTT CASSQYEKLFF . TRBJ1-4 . 11 TRBV7-9
TGTGCCAGTAGTCCCAACCCCTCAGGGTACCAGTACTTC CASSPNPSGYQYF few TRBJ2-5 . 13 TRBV19
TGTGCCAGCAGCTTAGATCCGCCTAGCGGGAAAGAGACCCAGTACTTC CASSLDPPSGKETQYF . TRBJ2-5 TRBD2 16 TRBV11-3
TGTGCCAGCAGCTTAGCGAGCAGGGGGAGCAATCAGCCCCAGCATTTT CASSLASRGSNQPQHF . TRBJ1-5 TRBD1 16 TRBV7-9
TGTGCCAGCAGTTTTCGAGGGTCCCGTTATAGCAATCAGCCCCAGCATTTT CASSFRGSRYSNQPQHF . TRBJ1-5 . 17 TRBV27
TGCGCCAGCAGCTTGCTTCTAGCGGGGGGAGATACGCAGTATTTT CASSLLLAGGDTQYF . TRBJ2-3 TRBD2 15 TRBV5-1
TGTGCCTGGAGTCTGAGCGGCGCCGGGGGGGCCCAGTACTTC CAWSLSGAGGAQYF . TRBJ2-5 TRBD2 14 TRBV30
TGTGCCAGCAGAAAGGGTCTAGCGGGTACGCAGTATTTT CASRKGLAGTQYF . TRBJ2-3 TRBD2 13 TRBV6-1
TGCGCCAGCAGCTTGCCGGGACAGGGGGCTTACGAGCAGTACTTC CASSLPGQGAYEQYF few TRBJ2-7 TRBD1 15 TRBV5-1
TGTGCCAGCAGCTTAGGTCGGGGGGGGCCTTATGAGCAGTTCTTC CASSLGRGGPYEQFF . TRBJ2-1 TRBD2 15 TRBV7-2
TGTGCCAGCAGCCCCCAGGCCTTGGGTGTCTACACCTTC CASSPQALGVYTF . TRBJ1-2 . 13 TRBV5-6
TGTGCCAGCAGCCCCGGGACTAGTTCCCGAGATACGCAGTATTTT CASSPGTSSRDTQYF . TRBJ2-3 TRBD2 15 TRBV7-9
TGTGCCAGCACCAACCGGAGGGGTAGTCAGCCCCAGCATTTT CASTNRRGSQPQHF once TRBJ1-5 . 14 TRBV5-8
TGCGCCAGCAGCTCCAGGACGGCCGGAAACACCATATATTTT CASSSRTAGNTIYF . TRBJ1-3 . 14 TRBV5-1
TGTGCCAGCAGCGTAGGGGGGGCTGAGCCCTATGGCTACACCTTC CASSVGGAEPYGYTF . TRBJ1-2 . 15 TRBV9
TGTGCCAGTAGTATAGGGGCCCTAAATCAGCCCCAGCATTTT CASSIGALNQPQHF . TRBJ1-5 . 14 TRBV19
TGCGCCAGCAGTGAGTCGGTGGGGGGACTAGCGGGATCTAGCAATGAGCAGTTCTTC CASSESVGGLAGSSNEQFF . TRBJ2-1 TRBD2 19 TRBV10-2
TGTGCCAGCAGCGCACAGGGCTACGAGCAGTACTTC CASSAQGYEQYF . TRBJ2-7 . 12 TRBV14
TGTGCCAGCGGGGCCCCCTCGGAGACCCAGTACTTC CASGAPSETQYF once TRBJ2-5 . 12 TRBV2
TGTGCCAGCAGCAGACGGACAGTAAACTATGGCTACACCTTC CASSRRTVNYGYTF . TRBJ1-2 . 14 TRBV21-1
TGTGCCAGTAGTATAATAGGCCGGAAAGACCAAGAGACCCAGTACTTC CASSIIGRKDQETQYF . TRBJ2-5 . 16 TRBV19
TGTGCCAGCAGCCAAGGTGGGGGTTTTGTGGCGACCCAGTACTTC CASSQGGGFVATQYF . TRBJ2-5 . 15 TRBV11-2